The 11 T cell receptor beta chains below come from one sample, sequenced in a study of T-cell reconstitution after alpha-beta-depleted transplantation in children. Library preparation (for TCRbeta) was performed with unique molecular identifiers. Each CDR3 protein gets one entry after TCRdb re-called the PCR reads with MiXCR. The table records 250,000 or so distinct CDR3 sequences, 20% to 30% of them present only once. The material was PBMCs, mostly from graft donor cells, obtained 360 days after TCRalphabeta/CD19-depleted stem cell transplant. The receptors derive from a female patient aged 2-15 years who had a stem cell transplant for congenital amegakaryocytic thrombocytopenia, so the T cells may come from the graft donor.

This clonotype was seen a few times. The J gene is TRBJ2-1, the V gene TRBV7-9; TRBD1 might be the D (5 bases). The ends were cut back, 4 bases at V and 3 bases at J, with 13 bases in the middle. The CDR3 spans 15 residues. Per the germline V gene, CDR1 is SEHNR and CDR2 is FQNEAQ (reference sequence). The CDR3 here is CASSSRARHYNEQFF. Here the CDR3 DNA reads TGTGCCAGCAGCTCCAGGGCTCGCCACTACAATGAGCAGTTCTTC. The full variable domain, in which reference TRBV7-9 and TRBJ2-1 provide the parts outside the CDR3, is DTGVSQNPRHKITKRGQNVTFRCDPISEHNRLYWYRQTLGQGPEFLTYFQNEAQLEKSRLLSDRFSAERPKGSFSTLEIQRTEQGDSAMYLCASSSRARHYNEQFFGPGTRLTVL.

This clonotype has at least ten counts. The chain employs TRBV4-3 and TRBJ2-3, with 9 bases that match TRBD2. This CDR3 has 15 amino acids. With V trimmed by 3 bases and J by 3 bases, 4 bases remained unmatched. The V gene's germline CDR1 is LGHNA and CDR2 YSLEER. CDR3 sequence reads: CASSQETSGTDTQYF. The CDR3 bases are TGCGCCAGCAGCCAGGAGACTAGCGGTACAGATACGCAGTATTTT.

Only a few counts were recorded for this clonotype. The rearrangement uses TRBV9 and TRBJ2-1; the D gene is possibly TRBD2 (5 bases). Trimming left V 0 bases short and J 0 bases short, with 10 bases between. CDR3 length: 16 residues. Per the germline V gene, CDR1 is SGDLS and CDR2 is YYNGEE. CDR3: CASSVGGRSSYNEQFF. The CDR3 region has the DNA TGTGCCAGCAGCGTAGGCGGGCGAAGCTCCTACAATGAGCAGTTCTTC.

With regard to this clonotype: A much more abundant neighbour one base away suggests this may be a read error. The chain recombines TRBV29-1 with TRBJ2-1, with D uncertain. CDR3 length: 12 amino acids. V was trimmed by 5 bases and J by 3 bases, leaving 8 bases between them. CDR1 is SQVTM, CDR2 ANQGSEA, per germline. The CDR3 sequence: CSVFVIYNEQFF. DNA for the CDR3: TGCAGCGTTTTTGTTATCTACAATGAGCAGTTCTTC.

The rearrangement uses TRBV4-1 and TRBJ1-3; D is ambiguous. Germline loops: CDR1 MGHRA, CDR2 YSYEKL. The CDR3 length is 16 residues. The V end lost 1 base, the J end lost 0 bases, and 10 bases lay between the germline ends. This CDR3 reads CASSQVQTTSGNTIYF. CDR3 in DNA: TGCGCCAGCAGCCAAGTACAGACTACCTCTGGAAACACCATATATTTT.

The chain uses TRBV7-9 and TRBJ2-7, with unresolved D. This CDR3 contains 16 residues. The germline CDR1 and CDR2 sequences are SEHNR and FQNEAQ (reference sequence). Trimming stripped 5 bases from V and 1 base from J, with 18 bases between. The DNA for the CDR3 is TGTGCCAGCAGCCCCCCTTATTGGCAGGCTTCCTACGAGCAGTACTTC. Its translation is CASSPPYWQASYEQYF.

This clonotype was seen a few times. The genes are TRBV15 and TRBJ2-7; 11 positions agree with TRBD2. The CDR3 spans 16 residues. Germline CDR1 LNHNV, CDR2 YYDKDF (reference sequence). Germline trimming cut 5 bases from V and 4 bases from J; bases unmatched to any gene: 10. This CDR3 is CATSSGLAAFLYEQYF. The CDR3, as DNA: TGTGCCACCAGCTCGGGACTAGCGGCATTTCTATACGAGCAGTACTTC.

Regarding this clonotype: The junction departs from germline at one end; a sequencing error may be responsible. CDR3 residues: CSAPNYLNYNSALHF. The CDR3 nucleotides read TGCAGTGCTCCCAATTACTTGAACTATAATTCAGCCCTCCACTTT. The chain links TRBV20-1 to TRBJ1-6; D is unresolved. This CDR3 is built from 15 residues. Germline V CDR1 and CDR2: DFQATT, SNEGSKA (reference sequence).

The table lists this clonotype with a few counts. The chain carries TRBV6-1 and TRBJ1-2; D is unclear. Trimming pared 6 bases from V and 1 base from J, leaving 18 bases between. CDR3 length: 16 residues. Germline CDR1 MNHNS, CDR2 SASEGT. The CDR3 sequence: CASRLKYQNFNYGYTF. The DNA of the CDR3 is TGTGCCAGCAGGCTAAAATACCAGAATTTTAACTATGGCTACACCTTC.

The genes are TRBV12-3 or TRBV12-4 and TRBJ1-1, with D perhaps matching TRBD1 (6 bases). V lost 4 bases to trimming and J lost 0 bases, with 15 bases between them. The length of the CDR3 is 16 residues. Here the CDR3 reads CASSWGGGSLNTEAFF. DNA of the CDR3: TGTGCCAGCAGTTGGGGGGGGGGCAGCCTGAACACTGAAGCTTTCTTT.

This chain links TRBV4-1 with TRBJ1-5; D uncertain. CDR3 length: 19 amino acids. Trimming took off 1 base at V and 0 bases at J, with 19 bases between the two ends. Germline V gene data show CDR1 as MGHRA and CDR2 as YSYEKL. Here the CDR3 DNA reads TGCGCCAGCAGCCAAGTCCATGGGGTGCGACCCTATAGCAATCAGCCCCAGCATTTT. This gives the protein CASSQVHGVRPYSNQPQHF.